This T cell receptor (beta chain) originates from a study of shared clonotypes between healthy human individuals. Across the study: Donors, aged 18 to 49, were a couple of women and three men.

Repertoires were generated with immunoSEQ multiplex PCR, while TCRdb's copy carries only in-frame clones and drops some. This sample has around 1.4 million clones; less than 99% occur once, and the top ten carry approximately 0.4%. The germline CDR1 and CDR2 sequences are SEHNR and FQNEAQ (reference sequence). This CDR3 is built from 15 residues. Deletions cut 5 bases from V and 4 bases from J, with 18 bases between. The V gene is TRBV7-9, the J gene TRBJ2-7; D remains ambiguous. This TCR was recovered from a man aged 30 to 39 in good health. The sequenced sample was naive CD4+ T cells sorted from blood. Subset reported: CD45RA+ positively selected. The CDR3 protein is CASSLERVGVYEQYF. CDR3 DNA: TGTGCCAGCAGCCTGGAACGTGTGGGTGTGTACGAGCAGTACTTC.